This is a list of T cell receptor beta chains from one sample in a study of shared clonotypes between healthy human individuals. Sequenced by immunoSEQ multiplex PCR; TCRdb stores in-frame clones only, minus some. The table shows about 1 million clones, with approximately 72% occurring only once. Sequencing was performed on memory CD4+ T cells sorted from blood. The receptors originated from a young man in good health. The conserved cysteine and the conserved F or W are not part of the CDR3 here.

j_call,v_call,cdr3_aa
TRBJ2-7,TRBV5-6,TSSLVFRQGGSEQY
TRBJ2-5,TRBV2,ASSLAGETQY
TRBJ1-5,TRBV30,AWRTGSGSNQPQH
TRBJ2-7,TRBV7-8,ASSSDRVSYEQY
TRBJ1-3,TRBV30,AWSPDSFGNTIY
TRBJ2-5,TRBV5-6,ASSPGWADFRGETQY
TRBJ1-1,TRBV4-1,ASSQATGKFTEAF
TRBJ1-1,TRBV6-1,ASSENLGARTEAF
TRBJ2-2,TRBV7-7,ASSPSGGSTGELF
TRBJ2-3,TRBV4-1,ASSPHQPPVDTQY
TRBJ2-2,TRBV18,ASSPPGRAGELF
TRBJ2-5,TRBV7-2,ASSFVQQETQY
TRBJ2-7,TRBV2,ASSAGNYGQY
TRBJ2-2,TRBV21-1,ASSKIRTGVTGELF
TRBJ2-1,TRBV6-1,ASSGRTSARPYNEQF
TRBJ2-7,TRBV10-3,AISDVVAGDYEQY
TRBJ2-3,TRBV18,ASSPQGTSGVPDTQY
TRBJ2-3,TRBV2,ASSGWAEQY
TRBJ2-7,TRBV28,ASSLRTESYEQY
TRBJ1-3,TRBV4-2,ASSQPGSGNTIY
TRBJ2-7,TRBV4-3,ASSQDRVGVFYEQY
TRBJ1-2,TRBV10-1,ASSAGTSYGYT
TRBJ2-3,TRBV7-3,ASSPLAGGQATQY
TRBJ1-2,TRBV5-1,ASSLETANYYGYT
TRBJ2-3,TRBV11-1,ASSLDGFTSTDTQY
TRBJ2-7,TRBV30,AWSLHDEQY
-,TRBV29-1,SVGESPSGEQY
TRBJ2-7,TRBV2,ASSELAGDYEQY
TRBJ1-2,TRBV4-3,ASSQDRSQYGYT
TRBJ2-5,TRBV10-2,ASSLAGGPLGETQY
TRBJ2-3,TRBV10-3,AIRQDRTDTQY
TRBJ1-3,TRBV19,ASSIAGSSGNTIY
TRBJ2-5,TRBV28,ASSFQGRETQY
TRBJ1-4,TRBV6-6,ATRRGDEKLF
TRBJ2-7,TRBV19,ASKGTSGAPRDEQY
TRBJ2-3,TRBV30,AWSRLAVPTDTQY
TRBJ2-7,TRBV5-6,ASSLAAGYEQY